This T cell receptor (beta chain) was captured by sequencing in a study of OX40 agonist ivuxolimab in advanced cancers. Trimming took off 3 bases at V and 0 bases at J, with 13 bases between the two ends. This CDR3 contains 16 residues. Germline CDR1 is MNHEY and CDR2 is SVGAGI. Sequencing used immunoSEQ multiplex PCR; TCRdb keeps in-frame clones, though not all of them. The sample yields around 61,000 clones, about four fifths seen once. The chain links TRBV6-5 to TRBJ2-3, with D tentatively TRBD1 (5 bases). The sequencing here drew on CD4+ or CD8+ T cells sorted from blood, taken in a trial of the OX40 agonist ivuxolimab. The source of this sequence is an adult with an advanced solid tumor such as melanoma, head and neck, liver or kidney cancer. CDR3 residues: CASSYYRGSSTDTQYF. DNA of the CDR3: TGTGCCAGCAGTTATTATAGGGGCAGCAGCACAGATACGCAGTATTTT.